The TCR beta chain described here comes from a study of T cell changes during pregnancy in multiple sclerosis. From germline, CDR1 is MGHRA and CDR2 YSYEKL. CDR3 length: 16 residues. The V end was cut by 4 bases, the J end by 4 bases, with 17 bases between. Assay used: immunoSEQ multiplex PCR; TCRdb lists only in-frame clones, some missing. The sample has about 48,000 clones, around 92% seen once. The sample holds a few counts of this clone. The sequenced sample was CD4+ T cells from peripheral blood mononuclear cells, obtained in the second trimester of pregnancy. The chain is built from TRBV4-1 and TRBJ1-5, with D tentatively TRBD1 (6 bases). This clonotype was sampled from a female donor in good health, enrolled as a control in a pregnancy study. The chain's CDR3 is CASSPIRRGRNQPQHF. For the CDR3, the DNA is TGCGCCAGCAGCCCTATCAGAAGGGGGAGAAATCAGCCCCAGCATTTT.